The sequence of this TCR beta chain was determined in a study of CD8 T cells in Susac syndrome. The CDR3 loop spans 16 amino acids. V was clipped by 1 base and J by 1 base; unmatched bases: 4. Germline V lookup: CDR1 LGHDT, CDR2 YNNKEL (reference sequence). An amount of RNA that ranged from roughly 0.45 to 1 ug was reverse transcribed with random hexamers. The immunoSEQ assay covered 54 Vbeta and 13 Jbeta segments for CDR3. MiXCR, applied by TCRdb to the immunoSEQ multiplex PCR reads, yields one record per CDR3 protein. The sample has about 150,000 distinct CDR3 sequences; about 95% are singletons. The source is a human donor with multiple sclerosis. The source material was CD8+ T cells from PBMCs. This chain links TRBV3-1 with TRBJ1-1; TRBD1 matches 9 bases. The CDR3 nucleotides read TGTGCCAGCAGCCAAGTGGACAGGGGTCCGAACACTGAAGCTTTCTTT. Residues: CASSQVDRGPNTEAFF.